This record looks at one T cell receptor (beta chain) sequence and its context. This sample is drawn from a study of blood T cell repertoires in COVID-19. The V end was cut by 3 bases, the J end by 4 bases, with 10 bases between. The CDR3 extends over 14 amino acids. Germline-derived CDR1 and CDR2 are KGHSH and LQKENI. TCRdb's table, derived via immunoSEQ multiplex PCR, lists solely in-frame clones and lacks some. Here the sample spans about 180,000 clones, roughly 88% being singletons. J is TRBJ2-1 and V is TRBV18; D not resolved. The sample was PBMCs or T cells enriched from blood (not recorded which). This TCR derives from a woman in her 30s who had recovered from COVID-19. DNA for the CDR3: TGTGCCAGCTCACCGCCGCTACCGTACAATGAGCAGTTCTTC. This translates into CASSPPLPYNEQFF.